This T cell receptor beta chain comes out of a study of cytomegalovirus exposure and HLA in healthy donors. As for the study in general: Early on, a data release was issued that held 85 million to 95 million unique TCRs from HLA-typed donors. Study observations and caveats: Differences between HLA loci emerged in a later analysis of TCR association rates, with DRB1 most and HLA-C fewest.

This CDR3 spans 13 amino acids. Trimming pared 7 bases from V and 6 bases from J, leaving 16 bases between. Germline CDR1 and CDR2: SNHLY and FYNNEI. The study sampled nominally healthy donors, though unrecorded immune exposures were likely. PCR employed 60 Vbeta and 13 Jbeta primers. Assay: immunoSEQ multiplex PCR; the TCRdb copy retains only in-frame clones and omits some. The table shows roughly 99,000 clones, with 79% occurring only once. With regard to this clone: Its antigen is undetermined.

The chain combines TRBV2 with TRBJ2-7; no clear D. Sequencing was performed on PBMCs. This TCR came from a male donor in good health and CMV-seropositive. Here the CDR3 DNA reads TGTGCCAGCAAATCCCCGCTAAAGAGCGAGCAGTACTTC. This gives the protein CASKSPLKSEQYF.